This TCR beta chain was recorded in a study of type 1 and type 2 diabetes patients. Study summary: Magnetic bead positive selection isolated CD4+ or CD8+ T cells from PBMCs. A total of fewer than 25,000,000 paired-end reads came from the whole study.

This clonotype occurred a few times. Amplification started from genomic DNA. The TCR beta CDR3 region was amplified using 30 forward and 13 reverse primers. TCRdb passed the multiplex PCR reads through MiXCR, listing each CDR3 protein once. The sample consists of about 250,000 distinct CDR3 sequences, more than 45% of them appearing once. Trimming took 5 bases from V and 8 from J; bases not matched to a gene: 11. The length of the CDR3 is 15 residues. The germline V gene encodes CDR1 SGHTA and CDR2 FQGNSA. The chain recombines TRBV7-2 with TRBJ2-4, with TRBD1 matching 8 bases. The source of this sequence is a man aged 18 to 35 with type 2 diabetes. Sequenced material: peripheral blood mononuclear cells (PBMCs). The CDR3 nucleotides read TGTGCCAGCAGCGGACAGGGATCGAGTGGGGACATTCAGTACTTC. The encoded protein is CASSGQGSSGDIQYF. Variable domain in full (rest from reference TRBV7-2 and TRBJ2-4): GAGVSQSPSNKVTEKGKDVELRCDPISGHTALYWYRQSLGQGLEFLIYFQGNSAPDKSGLPSDRFSAERTGGSVSTLTIQRTQQEDSAVYLCASSGQGSSGDIQYFGAGTRLSVL.